This TCR beta chain comes out of a study of blood T cell repertoires in COVID-19. Whole-study context: Collection of acute and convalescent COVID-19 samples took place in the United States, Italy and Spain. Sources were T cells, B-cell-depleted T cells, or PBMCs; the material itself was cDNA or gDNA.

Repertoires were generated with immunoSEQ multiplex PCR, while TCRdb's copy carries only in-frame clones and drops some. The sample records 360,000 or so clones, approximately 89% being singletons. The sequenced sample consisted of peripheral blood. This receptor was obtained from a woman aged 60-70 years with COVID-19, enrolled during active disease.

CDR3 residues: CASSKVRPAGDTQYF. DNA for the CDR3: TGTGCCAGCAGCAAAGTGAGGCCCGCCGGAGATACGCAGTATTTT. The chain carries TRBV21-1 and TRBJ2-3; the table's D call, TRBD2, has no DNA check behind it. TRBV21-1 counts as a pseudogene. CDR3 length equals 15 residues.